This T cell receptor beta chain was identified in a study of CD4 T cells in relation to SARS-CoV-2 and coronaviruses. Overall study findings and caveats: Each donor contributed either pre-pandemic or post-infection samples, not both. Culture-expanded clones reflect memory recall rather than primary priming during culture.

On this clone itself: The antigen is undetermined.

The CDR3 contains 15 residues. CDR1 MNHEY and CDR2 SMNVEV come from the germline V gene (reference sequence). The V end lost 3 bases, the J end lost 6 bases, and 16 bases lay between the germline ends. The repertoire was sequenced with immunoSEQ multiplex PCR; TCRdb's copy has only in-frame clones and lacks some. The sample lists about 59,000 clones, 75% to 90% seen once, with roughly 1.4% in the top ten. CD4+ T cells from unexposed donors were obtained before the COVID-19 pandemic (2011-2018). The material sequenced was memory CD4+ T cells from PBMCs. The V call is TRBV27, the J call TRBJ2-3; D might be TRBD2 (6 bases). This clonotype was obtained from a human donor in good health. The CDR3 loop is CASSLSGGPVDTQYF. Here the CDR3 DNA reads TGTGCCAGCAGTTTGTCCGGAGGGCCCGTCGATACGCAGTATTTT.